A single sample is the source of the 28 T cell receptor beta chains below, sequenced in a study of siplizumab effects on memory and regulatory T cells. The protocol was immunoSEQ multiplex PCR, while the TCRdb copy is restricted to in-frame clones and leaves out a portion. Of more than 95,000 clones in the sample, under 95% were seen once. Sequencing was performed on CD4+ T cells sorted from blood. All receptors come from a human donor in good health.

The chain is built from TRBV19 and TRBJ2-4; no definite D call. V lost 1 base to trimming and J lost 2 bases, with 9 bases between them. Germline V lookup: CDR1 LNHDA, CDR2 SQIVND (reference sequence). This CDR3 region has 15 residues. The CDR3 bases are TGTGCCAGTAGTATAGGGGGTACGACCAAAAACATTCAGTACTTC. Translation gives CASSIGGTTKNIQYF.

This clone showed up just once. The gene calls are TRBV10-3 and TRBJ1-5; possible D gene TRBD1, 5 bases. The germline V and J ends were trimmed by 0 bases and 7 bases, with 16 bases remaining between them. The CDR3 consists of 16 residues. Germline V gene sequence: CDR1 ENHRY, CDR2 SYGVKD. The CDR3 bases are TGTGCCATCAGTGAGTCTAAAGCCAAATGGGACCAGCCCCAGCATTTT. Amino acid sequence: CAISESKAKWDQPQHF.

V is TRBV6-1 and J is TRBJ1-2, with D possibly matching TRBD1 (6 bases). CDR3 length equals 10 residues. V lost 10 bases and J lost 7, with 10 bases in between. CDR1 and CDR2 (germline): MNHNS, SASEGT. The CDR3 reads CATRTAGYTF. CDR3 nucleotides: TGTGCCACCCGGACAGCTGGCTACACCTTC.

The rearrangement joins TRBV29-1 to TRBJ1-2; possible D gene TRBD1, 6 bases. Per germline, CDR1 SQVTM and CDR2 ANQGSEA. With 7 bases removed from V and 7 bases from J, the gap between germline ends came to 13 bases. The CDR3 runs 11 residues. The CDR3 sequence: CSARRGPGYTF. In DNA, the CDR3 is TGCAGCGCCCGTCGGGGGCCTGGCTACACCTTC.

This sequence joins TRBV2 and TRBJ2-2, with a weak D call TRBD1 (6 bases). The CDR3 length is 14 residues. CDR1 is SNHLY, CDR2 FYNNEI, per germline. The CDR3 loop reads CATSQGGNTGELFF. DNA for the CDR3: TGTGCGACTTCCCAAGGGGGGAACACCGGGGAGCTGTTTTTT.

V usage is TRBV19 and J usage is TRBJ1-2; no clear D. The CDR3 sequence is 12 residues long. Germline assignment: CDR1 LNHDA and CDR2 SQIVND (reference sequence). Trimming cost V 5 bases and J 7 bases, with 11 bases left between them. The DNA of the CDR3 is TGTGCCAGTAGTCTGGTTATTGGTGGCTACACCTTC. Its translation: CASSLVIGGYTF.

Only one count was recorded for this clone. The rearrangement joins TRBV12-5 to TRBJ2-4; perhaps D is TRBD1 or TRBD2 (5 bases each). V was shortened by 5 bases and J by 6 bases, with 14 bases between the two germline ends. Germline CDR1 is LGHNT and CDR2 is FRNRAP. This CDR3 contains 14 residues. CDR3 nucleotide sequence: TGTGCTAGTGGTCAACCGGGGCCTTTAAACATTCAGTACTTC. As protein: CASGQPGPLNIQYF.

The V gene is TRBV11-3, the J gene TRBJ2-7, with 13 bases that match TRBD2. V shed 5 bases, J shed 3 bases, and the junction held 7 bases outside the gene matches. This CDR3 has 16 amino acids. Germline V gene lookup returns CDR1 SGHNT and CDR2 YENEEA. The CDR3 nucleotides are TGTGCCAGCAGCCTCGGACTAGCGGGAGACCACTACGAGCAGTACTTC. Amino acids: CASSLGLAGDHYEQYF.

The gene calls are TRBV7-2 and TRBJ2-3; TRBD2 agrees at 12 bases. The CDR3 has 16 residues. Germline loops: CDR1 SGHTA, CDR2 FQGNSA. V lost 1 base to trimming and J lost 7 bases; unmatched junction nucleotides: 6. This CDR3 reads CASSLDRLAGVNTQYF. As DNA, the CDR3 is TGTGCCAGCAGCTTAGATCGACTAGCGGGAGTAAATACGCAGTATTTT.

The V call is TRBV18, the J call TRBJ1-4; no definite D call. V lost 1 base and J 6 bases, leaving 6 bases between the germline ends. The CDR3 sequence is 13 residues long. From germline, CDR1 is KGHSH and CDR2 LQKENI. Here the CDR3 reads CASSPQGYEKLFF. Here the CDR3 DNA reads TGTGCCAGCTCACCACAGGGTTATGAAAAACTGTTTTTT.

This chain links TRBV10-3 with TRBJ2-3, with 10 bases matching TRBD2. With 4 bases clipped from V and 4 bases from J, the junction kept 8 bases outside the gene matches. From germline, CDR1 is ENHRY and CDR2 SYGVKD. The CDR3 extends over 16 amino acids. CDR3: CAISGHRLAGADTQYF. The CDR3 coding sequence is TGTGCCATCAGTGGCCATCGGCTAGCGGGAGCAGATACGCAGTATTTT.

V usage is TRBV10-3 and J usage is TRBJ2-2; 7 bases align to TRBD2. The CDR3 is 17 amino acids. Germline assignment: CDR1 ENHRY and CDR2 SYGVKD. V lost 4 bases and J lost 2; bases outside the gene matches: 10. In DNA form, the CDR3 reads TGTGCCATCAGTGCCAGACTAGCTGACTTCAACACCGGGGAGCTGTTTTTT. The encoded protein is CAISARLADFNTGELFF.

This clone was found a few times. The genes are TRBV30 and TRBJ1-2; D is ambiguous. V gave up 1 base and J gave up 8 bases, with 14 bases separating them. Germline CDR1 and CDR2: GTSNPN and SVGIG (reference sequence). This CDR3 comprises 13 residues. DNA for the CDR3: TGTGCCTGGAGTGCCCTCTCTGGGAGCGGCTACACCTTC. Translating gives CAWSALSGSGYTF.

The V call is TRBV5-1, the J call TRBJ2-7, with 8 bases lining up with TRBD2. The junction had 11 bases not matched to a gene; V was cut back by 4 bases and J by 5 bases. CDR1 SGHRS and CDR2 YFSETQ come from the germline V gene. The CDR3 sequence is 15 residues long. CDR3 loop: CASSPGGAGRNEQYF. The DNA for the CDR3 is TGCGCCAGCAGCCCCGGGGGGGCAGGGAGGAACGAGCAGTACTTC.

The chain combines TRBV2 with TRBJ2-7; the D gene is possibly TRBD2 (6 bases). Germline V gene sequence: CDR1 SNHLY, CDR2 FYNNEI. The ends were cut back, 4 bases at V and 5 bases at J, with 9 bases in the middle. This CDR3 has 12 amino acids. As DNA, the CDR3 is TGTGCCAGCAGTGTATGGGAGGACGAGCAGTACTTC. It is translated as CASSVWEDEQYF. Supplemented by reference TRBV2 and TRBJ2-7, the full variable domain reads EPEVTQTPSHQVTQMGQEVILRCVPISNHLYFYWYRQILGQKVEFLVSFYNNEISEKSEIFDDQFSVERPDGSNFTLKIRSTKLEDSAMYFCASSVWEDEQYFGPGTRLTVT.

CDR3 loop: CSVVYLGSRGNEQFF. The CDR3 nucleotides are TGCAGCGTTGTATATCTTGGGAGTCGAGGCAATGAGCAGTTCTTC. V gene TRBV29-1 combines with J gene TRBJ2-1, with D perhaps TRBD2 (5 bases). CDR3 length: 15 residues. V gave up 4 bases and J gave up 6 bases, with 19 bases separating them. Germline V gene data show CDR1 as SQVTM and CDR2 as ANQGSEA.

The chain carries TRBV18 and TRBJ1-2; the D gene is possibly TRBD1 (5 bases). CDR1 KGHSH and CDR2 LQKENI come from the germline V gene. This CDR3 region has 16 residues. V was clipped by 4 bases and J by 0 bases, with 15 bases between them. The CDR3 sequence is CASSQTPGRTNYGYTF. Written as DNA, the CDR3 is TGTGCCAGCTCACAAACCCCAGGGAGAACTAACTATGGCTACACCTTC. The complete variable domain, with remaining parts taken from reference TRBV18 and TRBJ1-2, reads NAGVMQNPRHLVRRRGQEARLRCSPMKGHSHVYWYRQLPEEGLKFMVYLQKENIIDESGMPKERFSAEFPKEGPSILRIQQVVRGDSAAYFCASSQTPGRTNYGYTFGSGTRLTVV.

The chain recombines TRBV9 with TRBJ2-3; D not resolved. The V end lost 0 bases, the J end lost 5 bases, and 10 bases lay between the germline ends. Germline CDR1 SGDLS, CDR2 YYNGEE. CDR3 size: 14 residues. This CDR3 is CASSVVGVLDTQYF. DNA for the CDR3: TGTGCCAGCAGCGTAGTAGGTGTCTTAGATACGCAGTATTTT.

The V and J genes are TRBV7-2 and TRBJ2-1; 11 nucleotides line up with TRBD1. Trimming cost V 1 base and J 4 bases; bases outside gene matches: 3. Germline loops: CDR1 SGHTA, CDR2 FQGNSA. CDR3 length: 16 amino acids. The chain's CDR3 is CASSLDGTGGYNEQFF. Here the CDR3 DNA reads TGTGCCAGCAGCTTAGATGGGACAGGGGGTTACAATGAGCAGTTCTTC.

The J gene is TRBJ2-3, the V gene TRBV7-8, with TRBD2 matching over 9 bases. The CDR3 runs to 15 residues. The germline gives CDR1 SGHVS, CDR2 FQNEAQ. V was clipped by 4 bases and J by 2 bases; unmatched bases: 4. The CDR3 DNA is TGTGCCAGCAGCTCCAGCGGGGGGAACACAGATACGCAGTATTTT. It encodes CASSSSGGNTDTQYF.

The CDR3 here is CAWKSWRTLNTEAFF. CDR3 bases: TGTGCCTGGAAAAGCTGGCGGACCCTGAACACTGAAGCTTTCTTT. The genes are TRBV30 and TRBJ1-1; D uncertain. This CDR3 comprises 15 residues. V shed 4 bases and J shed 0 bases, with 15 bases lying between them. Germline V gene lookup returns CDR1 GTSNPN and CDR2 SVGIG (reference sequence).

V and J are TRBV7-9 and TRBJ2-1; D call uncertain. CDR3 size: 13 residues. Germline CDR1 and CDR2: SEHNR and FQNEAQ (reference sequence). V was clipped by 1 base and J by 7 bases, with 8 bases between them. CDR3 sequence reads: CASSLGHGNEQFF. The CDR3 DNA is TGTGCCAGCAGCTTAGGTCACGGGAATGAGCAGTTCTTC.

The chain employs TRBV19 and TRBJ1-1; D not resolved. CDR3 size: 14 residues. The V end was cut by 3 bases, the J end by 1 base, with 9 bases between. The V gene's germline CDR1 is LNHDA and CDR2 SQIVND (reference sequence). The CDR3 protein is CASSIGSRNTEAFF. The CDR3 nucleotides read TGTGCCAGTAGTATTGGTTCCAGGAACACTGAAGCTTTCTTT.

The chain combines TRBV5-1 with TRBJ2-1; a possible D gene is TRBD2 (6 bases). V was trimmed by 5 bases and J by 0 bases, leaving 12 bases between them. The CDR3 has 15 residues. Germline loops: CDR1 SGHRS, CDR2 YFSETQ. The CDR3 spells CASRRVGGSYNEQFF. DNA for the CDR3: TGCGCCAGCAGGAGGGTGGGGGGCTCCTACAATGAGCAGTTCTTC.

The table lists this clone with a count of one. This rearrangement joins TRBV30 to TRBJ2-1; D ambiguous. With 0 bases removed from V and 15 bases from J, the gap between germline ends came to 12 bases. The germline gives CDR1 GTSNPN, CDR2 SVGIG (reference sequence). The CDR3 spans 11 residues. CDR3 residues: CAWSVLAQPFF. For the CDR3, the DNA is TGTGCCTGGAGTGTACTGGCCCAGCCGTTCTTC. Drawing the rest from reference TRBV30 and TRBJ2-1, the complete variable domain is SQTIHQWPATLVQPVGSPLSLECTVEGTSNPNLYWYRQAAGRGLQLLFYSVGIGQISSEVPQNLSASRPQDRQFILSSKKLLLSDSGFYLCAWSVLAQPFFGPGTRLTVL.

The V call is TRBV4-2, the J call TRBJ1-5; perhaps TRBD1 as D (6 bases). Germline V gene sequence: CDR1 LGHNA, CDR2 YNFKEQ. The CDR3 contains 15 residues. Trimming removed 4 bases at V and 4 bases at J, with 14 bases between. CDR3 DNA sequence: TGTGCCAGCAGCCGACTTCCAGGGGAGAATCAGCCCCAGCATTTT. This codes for CASSRLPGENQPQHF.

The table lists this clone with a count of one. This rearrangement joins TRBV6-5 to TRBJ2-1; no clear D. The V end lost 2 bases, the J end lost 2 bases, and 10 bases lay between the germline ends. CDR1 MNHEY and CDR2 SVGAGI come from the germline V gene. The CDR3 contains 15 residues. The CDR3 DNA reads TGTGCCAGCAGTTACGAACTAAACACCTACAATGAGCAGTTCTTC. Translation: CASSYELNTYNEQFF.

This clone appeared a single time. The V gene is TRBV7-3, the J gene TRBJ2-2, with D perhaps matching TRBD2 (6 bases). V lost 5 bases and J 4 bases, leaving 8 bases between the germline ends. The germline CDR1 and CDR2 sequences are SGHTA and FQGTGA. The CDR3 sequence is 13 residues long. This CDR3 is CASSAGLTGELFF. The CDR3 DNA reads TGTGCCAGCAGCGCGGGGCTCACCGGGGAGCTGTTTTTT.